Below, 22 T cell receptor beta chains from the same sample are listed, as sequenced in a study of T-cell memory formation after mild COVID-19. TCRdb reanalysed the 5' RACE reads using MiXCR and keeps one entry per CDR3 protein. The sample shows approximately 340,000 distinct CDR3 sequences, roughly 15% of them seen only once. Sequenced material: PBMCs or a T cell subset sorted from them (not recorded which). The receptors were gathered from a man younger than 35 who had mild COVID-19 (a few samples of this study predate the infection). Cell type and time point are not known.

This clonotype has only a few counts. The gene calls are TRBV11-2 and TRBJ2-7; 8 positions match TRBD2. Germline lookup yields CDR1 SGHAT and CDR2 FQNNGV. The CDR3 runs to 14 residues. Trimming cost V 5 bases and J 2 bases; bases outside gene matches: 5. The CDR3 DNA reads as TGTGCCAGCAGCATGCCGGGACTAGCCTACGAGCAGTACGTC. This gives the protein CASSMPGLAYEQYV.

This clonotype has more than one count but fewer than ten. V gene TRBV4-1 combines with J gene TRBJ2-2, with TRBD2 identical over 8 bases. Trimming at V came to 3 bases and at J to 0 bases, leaving 6 bases not matched to a gene. Germline assignment: CDR1 MGHRA and CDR2 YSYEKL. The CDR3 is made up of 17 amino acids. CDR3 nucleotides: TGCGCCAGCAGCCACGGGGGGGCGGATGCGAACACCGGGGAGCTGTTTTTT. It encodes CASSHGGADANTGELFF.

V gene TRBV20-1 combines with J gene TRBJ1-5, with a tentative D call TRBD1 (6 bases). CDR3 length: 14 residues. V gave up 6 bases and J gave up 5 bases, with 17 bases separating them. CDR1 and CDR2 (germline): DFQATT, SNEGSKA (reference sequence). The CDR3 nucleotides are TGCAGTGCCAGTACTTCGACAGGTCATCAGCCCCAGCATTTT. Protein: CSASTSTGHQPQHF.

The table lists this clonotype with a few counts. This chain connects TRBV7-2 to TRBJ2-5; possibly TRBD2 for D (6 bases). The length of the CDR3 is 15 residues. V was cut by 1 base and J by 5 bases, with 14 bases left in between. Looked up from germline, CDR1 is SGHTA and CDR2 is FQGNSA. The CDR3 bases are TGTGCCAGCAGCTTAGTCGTGGAGCGGGTGGAGACCCAGTACTTC. Translation gives CASSLVVERVETQYF. The full variable domain, completed using reference TRBV7-2 and TRBJ2-5, is GAGVSQSPSNKVTEKGKDVELRCDPISGHTALYWYRQSLGQGLEFLIYFQGNSAPDKSGLPSDRFSAERTGGSVSTLTIQRTQQEDSAVYLCASSLVVERVETQYFGPGTRLLVL.

The genes are TRBV6-6 and TRBJ1-1; TRBD1 might be the D (5 bases). V shed 2 bases and J shed 4 bases, with 8 bases lying between them. Germline V CDR1 and CDR2: MNHNY, SVGAGI (reference sequence). This CDR3 is built from 13 residues. CDR3 bases: TGTGCCAGCAGTTACAGACAGCTCACTGAAGCTTTCTTT. Its translation is CASSYRQLTEAFF.

The chain is built from TRBV5-4 and TRBJ2-2; a weak D match, TRBD2 (6 bases). Looked up from germline, CDR1 is SGHNT and CDR2 is YYREEE (reference sequence). The CDR3 spans 16 residues. The V end lost 3 bases, the J end lost 1 base, and 13 bases lay between the germline ends. The CDR3 protein is CASSSGGAENTGELFF. In nucleotides, the CDR3 is TGTGCCAGCAGCTCAGGAGGGGCCGAGAACACCGGGGAGCTGTTTTTT.

This clonotype appeared a few times. J is TRBJ2-2 and V is TRBV11-1; no clear D gene. The length of the CDR3 is 14 residues. Trimming took 3 bases from V and 6 from J, leaving 11 bases between them. Germline V gene sequence: CDR1 SGHAT, CDR2 FQDESV (reference sequence). The CDR3 nucleotides read TGTGCCAGCAGCTTGGGCCCCACCCCCGGGGAGCTGTTTTTT. This codes for CASSLGPTPGELFF.

The chain recombines TRBV29-1 with TRBJ2-7; 8 bases fit TRBD1. This CDR3 spans 16 amino acids. Germline CDR1 and CDR2: SQVTM and ANQGSEA. V dropped 5 bases and J dropped 2; count of bases not matched to a gene: 14. The CDR3 reads CSVRSTRDRSPYEQYF. CDR3 nucleotides: TGCAGCGTTCGATCAACTCGGGACAGGAGTCCCTACGAGCAGTACTTC.

The genes are TRBV28 and TRBJ2-1; 7 bases are shared with TRBD2. The trim removed 5 bases at V and 4 bases at J, leaving 8 bases unmatched. The germline CDR1 and CDR2 sequences are MDHEN and SYDVKM. The CDR3 covers 15 residues. This CDR3 reads CASSAPGGSYNEQFF. In nucleotides, the CDR3 is TGTGCCAGCAGTGCCCCGGGGGGTTCTTACAATGAGCAGTTCTTC.

This chain links TRBV5-1 with TRBJ2-1; 12 nucleotides align to TRBD1. The CDR3 runs to 15 residues. The J segment lost 8 bases and the V segment lost 4 bases, leaving 7 bases of the junction unmatched. CDR1 is SGHRS and CDR2 is YFSETQ in the germline V gene. The CDR3 sequence: CASSPGQGAGDEQFF. In DNA, the CDR3 is TGCGCCAGCAGCCCGGGACAGGGGGCAGGGGATGAGCAGTTCTTC.

The chain links TRBV6-1 to TRBJ2-1; 8 bases line up with TRBD2. Germline lookup yields CDR1 MNHNS and CDR2 SASEGT. J gave up 3 bases and V 3 bases, and 4 bases lay outside the gene matches. There are 15 residues in the CDR3. The CDR3 bases are TGTGCCAGCAGTGACTTAGCGGGGTACTACAATGAGCAGTTCTTC. Its translation: CASSDLAGYYNEQFF.

This clonotype has just a few counts. The chain combines TRBV29-1 with TRBJ2-1; D possibly matches TRBD1 or TRBD2 (7 bases each). Trimming removed 5 bases from V and 2 bases from J, with 13 bases in between. CDR1 is SQVTM and CDR2 is ANQGSEA in the germline V gene. The CDR3 extends over 14 amino acids. This CDR3 reads CSVSGGDTYNEQFF. CDR3 DNA sequence: TGCAGCGTTTCAGGGGGGGACACCTACAATGAGCAGTTCTTC.

This clonotype appeared a single time. The J gene is TRBJ2-5, the V gene TRBV25-1, with TRBD1 matching over 8 bases. CDR3 length: 14 residues. J gave up 0 bases and V 8 bases, and 5 bases lay outside the gene matches. Germline V gene data show CDR1 as MGHDK and CDR2 as SYGVNS. The CDR3 bases are TGTGCCAGCGCAGGGGACAGGAACCAAGAGACCCAGTACTTC. Its protein product is CASAGDRNQETQYF.

Ten or more counts support this clonotype. The chain couples TRBV7-2 to TRBJ1-3, with D perhaps TRBD1 (5 bases). Germline assignment: CDR1 SGHTA and CDR2 FQGNSA. Between the trimmed V and J ends, which lost 3 bases and 2 bases, there was a span of 8 bases. This CDR3 has 14 amino acids. This CDR3 is CASSLSGAGNTIYF. Written as DNA, the CDR3 is TGTGCCAGCAGCTTGTCGGGGGCTGGAAACACCATATATTTT.

The CDR3 reads CASRLWRDSYEQYF. CDR3 nucleotides: TGTGCCAGCCGTCTTTGGCGGGACTCCTACGAGCAGTACTTC. This sequence joins TRBV6-1 and TRBJ2-7; D is possibly TRBD2 (6 bases). The germline V gene encodes CDR1 MNHNS and CDR2 SASEGT. The CDR3 totals 14 residues. The V end was cut by 8 bases, the J end by 0 bases, with 14 bases between.

This clonotype was seen only a few times. The V gene is TRBV5-5, the J gene TRBJ2-5; TRBD1 aligns across 7 bases. The germline CDR1 and CDR2 sequences are SGHKS and YYEKEE (reference sequence). The CDR3 loop spans 14 amino acids. Trimming removed 3 bases from V and 2 bases from J; junction bases left unmatched: 4. Here the CDR3 DNA reads TGTGCCAGCAGCTGGGGGACAGCACAAGAGACCCAGTACTTC. As protein: CASSWGTAQETQYF.

The chain employs TRBV6-6 and TRBJ1-1, with 7 bases matching TRBD1. Germline V lookup: CDR1 MNHNY, CDR2 SVGAGI (reference sequence). The CDR3 contains 17 residues. Trimming at V came to 2 bases and at J to 6 bases, leaving 15 bases not matched to a gene. The CDR3: CASSYPNTGAREAEAFF. Written as DNA, the CDR3 is TGTGCCAGCAGTTACCCCAATACAGGGGCCCGAGAGGCTGAAGCTTTCTTT.

The V and J genes are TRBV20-1 and TRBJ2-5; D is unclear. CDR1 is DFQATT, CDR2 SNEGSKA, per germline (reference sequence). V lost 8 bases, J lost 7 bases, and 8 bases lay in between. The CDR3 is 9 residues long. The DNA for the CDR3 is TGCAGTCTCCCCGGGACCCAGTACTTC. This sequence encodes CSLPGTQYF.

J is TRBJ2-3 and V is TRBV7-8; D may be TRBD2 (6 bases). Germline V CDR1 and CDR2: SGHVS, FQNEAQ. The CDR3 is made up of 16 amino acids. V was shortened by 5 bases and J by 5 bases, with 20 bases between the two germline ends. CDR3 protein: CASSPLSRGRRDTQYF. In nucleotides, the CDR3 is TGTGCCAGCAGCCCCTTGTCGCGGGGTCGGAGAGATACGCAGTATTTT.

This clonotype was found a few times. The chain is built from TRBV7-2 and TRBJ2-1; D is ambiguous. The V end lost 2 bases, the J end lost 9 bases, and 17 bases lay between the germline ends. The CDR3 contains 15 residues. Looked up from germline, CDR1 is SGHTA and CDR2 is FQGNSA. The DNA for the CDR3 is TGTGCCAGCAGCTTATCCCGGGTGCTCGGCGGTGAGCAGTTCTTC. As protein: CASSLSRVLGGEQFF.

This clonotype came up a few times. The chain employs TRBV11-2 and TRBJ1-2, with TRBD1 as a possible D gene (5 bases). V lost 7 bases to trimming and J lost 3 bases, with 18 bases between them. The CDR3 contains 15 residues. CDR1 is SGHAT and CDR2 is FQNNGV in the germline V gene. CDR3 in amino acids: CASTHGGVADYGYTF. The CDR3 coding sequence is TGTGCCAGCACCCACGGGGGGGTAGCGGACTATGGCTACACCTTC.

The chain employs TRBV6-5 and TRBJ2-3, with 7 bases identical to TRBD2. The trim removed 6 bases at V and 2 bases at J, leaving 5 bases unmatched. This CDR3 is 14 amino acids long. CDR1 is MNHEY and CDR2 is SVGAGI in the germline V gene. The DNA for the CDR3 is TGTGCCAGCAGAAGACTAGCATCCACAGATACGCAGTATTTT. This sequence encodes CASRRLASTDTQYF.